Shown below are 17 T cell receptor beta chains from a single sample sequenced in a study of blood T cell repertoires in COVID-19. The table came from immunoSEQ multiplex PCR; TCRdb's copy has only in-frame clones and leaves some out. The sample consists of some 300,000 clones, roughly 86% of them appearing once. The sample was peripheral blood. Receptors originate from a man between 65 and 85 years old with acute or convalescent COVID-19.

The V gene is TRBV24-1, the J gene TRBJ1-1; maybe TRBD1 (5 bases). The CDR3 consists of 11 residues. The germline CDR1 and CDR2 sequences are KGHDR and SFDVKD. Trimming removed 3 bases from V and 9 bases from J, with 7 bases in between. The chain's CDR3 is CATSDDRKAFF. The CDR3 nucleotides read TGTGCCACCAGTGATGACAGAAAAGCTTTCTTT.

The chain combines TRBV5-3 with TRBJ2-2, with 7 bases lining up with TRBD2. TRBV5-3 belongs to the ORF category, with a function that is uncertain. The CDR3 has 15 residues. Germline trimming cut 2 bases from V and 0 bases from J; bases unmatched to any gene: 1. The CDR3 nucleotides are TGTGCCAGAAGCTTACGGGGGGCGAACACCGGGGAGCTGTTTTTT. This sequence encodes CARSLRGANTGELFF.

The chain is built from TRBV3-1 (or the pseudogene TRBV3-2) and TRBJ1-5, with D possibly TRBD1 on 5 matching bases. V was cut by 0 bases and J by 9 bases, with 15 bases left in between. The germline gives CDR1 LGHDT, CDR2 YNNKEL (reference sequence). The CDR3 runs to 15 residues. CDR3 region: CASSQDSRVERPQHF. In DNA form, the CDR3 reads TGTGCCAGCAGCCAAGATTCCAGGGTAGAAAGGCCCCAGCATTTT.

The genes are TRBV19 and TRBJ1-5, with unresolved D. Trimming removed 8 bases at V and 2 bases at J, with 4 bases between. This CDR3 spans 11 amino acids. Germline V gives CDR1 LNHDA, CDR2 SQIVND (reference sequence). The DNA for the CDR3 is TGTGCCAGTTCCGGCAATCAGCCCCAGCATTTT. As protein: CASSGNQPQHF.

This clone was recorded only once. J is TRBJ2-1 and V is TRBV7-2; D is undetermined. CDR1 and CDR2 from the germline V gene are SGHTA and FQGNSA. V was pared by 7 bases and J by 2 bases, with 15 bases between. The CDR3 is 15 amino acids. The CDR3 is CASTPLPFTYNEQFF. CDR3 in DNA: TGTGCCAGCACCCCACTCCCGTTTACCTACAATGAGCAGTTCTTC.

V and J are TRBV11-2 and TRBJ2-3, with 7 bases matching TRBD2. The V segment lost 6 bases and the J segment 4 bases; nucleotides outside the gene matches: 10. CDR1 is SGHAT and CDR2 is FQNNGV in the germline V gene. The CDR3 is made up of 15 amino acids. Here the CDR3 DNA reads TGTGCCAGCAGGACCCGGGGAGGGCTCGCAGATACGCAGTATTTT. It encodes CASRTRGGLADTQYF.

This rearrangement joins TRBV28 to TRBJ2-1; D may be TRBD2 (6 bases). V lost 0 bases to trimming and J lost 4 bases, with 19 bases between them. The CDR3 is 18 amino acids. Looked up from germline, CDR1 is MDHEN and CDR2 is SYDVKM. The CDR3 loop reads CASSLWGRGLVGYNEQFF. For the CDR3, the DNA is TGTGCCAGCAGTTTATGGGGGCGGGGTTTGGTCGGTTACAATGAGCAGTTCTTC.

The chain has TRBV25-1 and TRBJ1-1; tentative D call: TRBD1 (5 bases). The CDR3 spans 16 residues. Germline lookup yields CDR1 MGHDK and CDR2 SYGVNS. The V gene lost 2 bases and the J gene lost 2 bases, with 15 bases spanning the gap. CDR3 sequence reads: CASSEVRGTHNTEAFF. The CDR3 bases are TGTGCCAGCAGTGAAGTTCGCGGGACGCACAACACTGAAGCTTTCTTT.

This clone was counted once. V gene TRBV2 combines with J gene TRBJ2-2; D possibly corresponds to TRBD1 (6 bases). CDR1 and CDR2 (germline): SNHLY, FYNNEI. The CDR3 extends over 13 amino acids. V shed 7 bases and J shed 4 bases, with 10 bases lying between them. The CDR3 DNA is TGTGCCAGCACTTCACAGGGCACCGGGGAGCTGTTTTTT. Protein sequence: CASTSQGTGELFF.

The gene calls are TRBV11-3 and TRBJ2-7, with D possibly matching TRBD2 (5 bases). The CDR3 contains 14 residues. The germline V gene encodes CDR1 SGHNT and CDR2 YENEEA. V was clipped by 1 base and J by 0 bases, with 7 bases between them. CDR3 region: CASSLVDCSYEQYF. CDR3 coding DNA: TGTGCCAGCAGCTTAGTGGACTGCTCCTACGAGCAGTACTTC.

The sample holds one count of this clone. The chain is built from TRBV10-3 and TRBJ2-1, with TRBD2 matching 12 bases. Per germline, CDR1 ENHRY and CDR2 SYGVKD. Unmatched junction bases numbered 7, after V lost 6 bases and J lost 4 bases. The CDR3 covers 16 residues. CDR3 protein: CAIRPSGLAGYNEQFF. The CDR3 coding sequence is TGTGCCATCAGACCTAGCGGACTAGCGGGATACAATGAGCAGTTCTTC.

Notes on this clone: The sample holds other DNA sequences that translate to the same CDR3. The chain joins TRBV18 to TRBJ1-1; 7 bases line up with TRBD1. CDR1 and CDR2 (germline): KGHSH, LQKENI. The V gene end was trimmed by 3 bases and the J gene end by 1 base; junction bases not matched to a gene: 2. This CDR3 is built from 14 residues. The CDR3 region has the DNA TGTGCCAGCTCACCCGGGACAGAGAACACTGAAGCTTTCTTT. It yields the protein CASSPGTENTEAFF. The whole variable domain, filled in from reference TRBV18 and TRBJ1-1, reads NAGVMQNPRHLVRRRGQEARLRCSPMKGHSHVYWYRQLPEEGLKFMVYLQKENIIDESGMPKERFSAEFPKEGPSILRIQQVVRGDSAAYFCASSPGTENTEAFFGQGTRLTVV.

This clone was recorded once. This chain joins TRBV28 and TRBJ1-5; 8 nucleotides line up with TRBD1. The junction had 8 bases not matched to a gene; V was cut back by 5 bases and J by 5 bases. The CDR3 is made up of 15 amino acids. In germline, CDR1 is MDHEN, CDR2 SYDVKM. This chain's CDR3 is CASSGWTGQDQPQHF. The CDR3 DNA reads TGTGCCAGCAGTGGGTGGACAGGGCAGGATCAGCCCCAGCATTTT. Complete variable domain (other parts from reference TRBV28 and TRBJ1-5): DVKVTQSSRYLVKRTGEKVFLECVQDMDHENMFWYRQDPGLGLRLIYFSYDVKMKEKGDIPEGYSVSREKKERFSLILESASTNQTSMYLCASSGWTGQDQPQHFGDGTRLSIL.

V and J are TRBV4-2 and TRBJ1-2; D possibly corresponds to TRBD1 (5 bases). Germline V gene lookup returns CDR1 LGHNA and CDR2 YNFKEQ. CDR3 length: 15 residues. V was shortened by 0 bases and J by 3 bases, with 11 bases between the two germline ends. Here the CDR3 reads CASSQDQGMDYGYTF. The CDR3 bases are TGTGCCAGCAGCCAAGACCAGGGAATGGACTATGGCTACACCTTC.

The chain carries TRBV27 and TRBJ2-1; the D gene is possibly TRBD1 (6 bases). The germline gives CDR1 MNHEY, CDR2 SMNVEV (reference sequence). The CDR3 totals 15 residues. Between the trimmed V and J ends, which lost 4 bases and 6 bases, there was a span of 16 bases. CDR3 bases: TGTGCCAGCAGTTCAAGGCCTAGAGGGGGCAATGAGCAGTTCTTC. As protein: CASSSRPRGGNEQFF.

This clone was counted a single time. The chain recombines TRBV11-2 with TRBJ2-7; no clear D gene. Trimming took 3 bases from V and 1 from J, leaving 10 bases between them. The CDR3 is made up of 14 amino acids. CDR1 and CDR2 from the germline V gene are SGHAT and FQNNGV. For the CDR3, the DNA is TGTGCCAGCAGCTTCAACAGTCTTTCCTACGAGCAGTACTTC. It yields the protein CASSFNSLSYEQYF.

The chain couples TRBV4-3 to TRBJ1-4; 9 positions agree with TRBD1. CDR1 is LGHNA, CDR2 YSLEER, per germline. J lost 7 bases, V lost 2 bases, and 5 bases had no gene match. The CDR3 has 15 amino acids. As DNA, the CDR3 is TGCGCCAGCAGCCAACCGGGACAGGGAGGTGAAAAACTGTTTTTT. Translation: CASSQPGQGGEKLFF.